A single sample gave rise to the 12 T cell receptor beta chains below, sequenced in a study of cytomegalovirus exposure and HLA in healthy donors. Some clones are missing from TCRdb's copy, which holds only in-frame ones; the method was immunoSEQ multiplex PCR. The table lists about 180,000 clones, around nine tenths of them singletons. Sequenced sample: PBMCs. Every receptor here comes from a woman aged 25 to 45 in good health and CMV-seronegative.

V is TRBV7-6 and J is TRBJ1-2; 8 nucleotides agree with TRBD1. CDR3 size: 15 residues. From germline, CDR1 is SGHVS and CDR2 FNYEAQ. V was pared by 5 bases and J by 3 bases, with 8 bases of the junction left unmatched. CDR3 residues: CASSATGGRYYGYTF. The CDR3 nucleotides are TGTGCCAGCAGCGCCACAGGGGGTCGGTACTATGGCTACACCTTC.

This clone showed up just a few times. This chain connects TRBV19 to TRBJ1-1, with 8 nucleotides matching TRBD1. Germline trimming cut 4 bases from V and 4 bases from J; bases unmatched to any gene: 5. Per germline, CDR1 LNHDA and CDR2 SQIVND (reference sequence). CDR3 length: 14 residues. The CDR3 bases are TGTGCCAGTAGTACACGACAGGGGAGCACTGAAGCTTTCTTT. Its translation is CASSTRQGSTEAFF.

The chain recombines TRBV9 with TRBJ1-1; D is perhaps TRBD1 (6 bases). CDR3 size: 16 residues. Trimming took 0 bases from V and 3 from J, leaving 15 bases between them. CDR1 and CDR2 from the germline V gene are SGDLS and YYNGEE. The DNA of the CDR3 is TGTGCCAGCAGCGTAGGGCTGACAGGTTGGGACACTGAAGCTTTCTTT. Its translation is CASSVGLTGWDTEAFF. Supplemented by reference TRBV9 and TRBJ1-1, the full variable domain reads DSGVTQTPKHLITATGQRVTLRCSPRSGDLSVYWYQQSLDQGLQFLIQYYNGEERAKGNILERFSAQQFPDLHSELNLSSLELGDSALYFCASSVGLTGWDTEAFFGQGTRLTVV.

This chain uses TRBV6-4 with TRBJ2-7; 9 bases are a match to TRBD2. The CDR3 has 13 amino acids. The trim removed 8 bases at V and 4 bases at J, leaving 6 bases unmatched. The germline V gene has CDR1 MRHNA and CDR2 SNTAGT. The CDR3 region has the DNA TGTGCCAGCTACATAGCGGGGGAATACGAGCAGTACTTC. Translating it yields CASYIAGEYEQYF.

This rearrangement joins TRBV5-1 to TRBJ1-4; TRBD1 agrees at 11 bases. Losses at the gene ends were 4 bases for V and 0 bases for J; bases not matched to a gene: 20. The CDR3 is 22 residues long. From germline, CDR1 is SGHRS and CDR2 YFSETQ. The CDR3 reads CASSLRPVGTGGEKATNEKLFF. In nucleotides, the CDR3 is TGCGCCAGCAGCCTACGACCAGTCGGGACAGGGGGAGAAAAAGCAACTAATGAAAAACTGTTTTTT.

The chain employs TRBV27 and TRBJ2-1; 7 bases line up with TRBD1. The CDR3 runs 16 residues. After removal of 2 bases from V and 2 bases from J, the junction contained 6 bases not matched to a gene. Germline V gene data show CDR1 as MNHEY and CDR2 as SMNVEV (reference sequence). The CDR3 region is CASSLEGAKTYNEQFF. CDR3 DNA sequence: TGTGCCAGCAGTTTAGAGGGGGCAAAGACCTACAATGAGCAGTTCTTC.

The rearrangement links TRBV5-5 to TRBJ1-6, with D tentatively TRBD1 (5 bases). Germline values: CDR1 SGHKS, CDR2 YYEKEE (reference sequence). V lost 1 base, J lost 7 bases, and 15 bases lay in between. The CDR3 extends over 16 amino acids. CDR3 sequence: CASSLRAGDLNSPLHF. The CDR3, as DNA: TGTGCCAGCAGCTTGCGCGCGGGGGATTTAAATTCACCCCTCCACTTT.

The chain recombines TRBV5-1 with TRBJ2-1; 9 bases are shared with TRBD2. The germline gives CDR1 SGHRS, CDR2 YFSETQ. CDR3 length: 17 residues. Unmatched junction bases numbered 9, after V lost 1 base and J lost 4 bases. The CDR3 DNA reads TGCGCCAGCAGCTTGAAGTCTAGCGGGGAGATTTACAATGAGCAGTTCTTC. This translates into CASSLKSSGEIYNEQFF. Variable domain in full (rest from reference TRBV5-1 and TRBJ2-1): KAGVTQTPRYLIKTRGQQVTLSCSPISGHRSVSWYQQTPGQGLQFLFEYFSETQRNKGNFPGRFSGRQFSNSRSEMNVSTLELGDSALYLCASSLKSSGEIYNEQFFGPGTRLTVL.

This clone was recorded once. This chain connects TRBV7-2 to TRBJ1-5; tentatively, D is TRBD1 (6 bases). The CDR3 spans 15 residues. Between the trimmed V and J ends, which lost 5 bases and 6 bases, there was a span of 17 bases. In germline, CDR1 is SGHTA, CDR2 FQGNSA. CDR3 DNA: TGTGCCAGCAGCCCTAACACAGGGAGTAGTCAGCCCCAGCATTTT. Protein sequence: CASSPNTGSSQPQHF.

The genes are TRBV19 and TRBJ2-1; perhaps TRBD1 as D (6 bases). The CDR3 consists of 15 residues. Trimming pared 7 bases from V and 7 bases from J, leaving 20 bases between. Germline V gives CDR1 LNHDA, CDR2 SQIVND (reference sequence). CDR3 region: CASTPGTLLWNEQFF. For the CDR3, the DNA is TGTGCCAGTACCCCGGGGACACTTCTGTGGAATGAGCAGTTCTTC. Variable domain in full (rest from reference TRBV19 and TRBJ2-1): DGGITQSPKYLFRKEGQNVTLSCEQNLNHDAMYWYRQDPGQGLRLIYYSQIVNDFQKGDIAEGYSVSREKKESFPLTVTSAQKNPTAFYLCASTPGTLLWNEQFFGPGTRLTVL.

This clone has a single count. The CDR3 DNA reads TGTGCCAGCAGCTCGTCTAGCGGGGGGGCCGCGGAGACCCAGTACTTC. Protein: CASSSSSGGAAETQYF. V usage is TRBV7-6 and J usage is TRBJ2-5, with TRBD2 matching over 12 bases. V shed 4 bases and J 5 bases; nucleotides not matched to a gene: 8. The CDR3 loop spans 16 amino acids. Germline V gene data show CDR1 as SGHVS and CDR2 as FNYEAQ.

The chain employs TRBV6-5 and TRBJ1-2; no firm D call. CDR1 MNHEY and CDR2 SVGAGI come from the germline V gene. The CDR3 contains 15 residues. Trimming stripped 2 bases from V and 4 bases from J, with 14 bases between. The CDR3: CASSYPIGGRYGYTF. The CDR3 region has the DNA TGTGCCAGCAGTTACCCTATAGGAGGGCGCTATGGCTACACCTTC.